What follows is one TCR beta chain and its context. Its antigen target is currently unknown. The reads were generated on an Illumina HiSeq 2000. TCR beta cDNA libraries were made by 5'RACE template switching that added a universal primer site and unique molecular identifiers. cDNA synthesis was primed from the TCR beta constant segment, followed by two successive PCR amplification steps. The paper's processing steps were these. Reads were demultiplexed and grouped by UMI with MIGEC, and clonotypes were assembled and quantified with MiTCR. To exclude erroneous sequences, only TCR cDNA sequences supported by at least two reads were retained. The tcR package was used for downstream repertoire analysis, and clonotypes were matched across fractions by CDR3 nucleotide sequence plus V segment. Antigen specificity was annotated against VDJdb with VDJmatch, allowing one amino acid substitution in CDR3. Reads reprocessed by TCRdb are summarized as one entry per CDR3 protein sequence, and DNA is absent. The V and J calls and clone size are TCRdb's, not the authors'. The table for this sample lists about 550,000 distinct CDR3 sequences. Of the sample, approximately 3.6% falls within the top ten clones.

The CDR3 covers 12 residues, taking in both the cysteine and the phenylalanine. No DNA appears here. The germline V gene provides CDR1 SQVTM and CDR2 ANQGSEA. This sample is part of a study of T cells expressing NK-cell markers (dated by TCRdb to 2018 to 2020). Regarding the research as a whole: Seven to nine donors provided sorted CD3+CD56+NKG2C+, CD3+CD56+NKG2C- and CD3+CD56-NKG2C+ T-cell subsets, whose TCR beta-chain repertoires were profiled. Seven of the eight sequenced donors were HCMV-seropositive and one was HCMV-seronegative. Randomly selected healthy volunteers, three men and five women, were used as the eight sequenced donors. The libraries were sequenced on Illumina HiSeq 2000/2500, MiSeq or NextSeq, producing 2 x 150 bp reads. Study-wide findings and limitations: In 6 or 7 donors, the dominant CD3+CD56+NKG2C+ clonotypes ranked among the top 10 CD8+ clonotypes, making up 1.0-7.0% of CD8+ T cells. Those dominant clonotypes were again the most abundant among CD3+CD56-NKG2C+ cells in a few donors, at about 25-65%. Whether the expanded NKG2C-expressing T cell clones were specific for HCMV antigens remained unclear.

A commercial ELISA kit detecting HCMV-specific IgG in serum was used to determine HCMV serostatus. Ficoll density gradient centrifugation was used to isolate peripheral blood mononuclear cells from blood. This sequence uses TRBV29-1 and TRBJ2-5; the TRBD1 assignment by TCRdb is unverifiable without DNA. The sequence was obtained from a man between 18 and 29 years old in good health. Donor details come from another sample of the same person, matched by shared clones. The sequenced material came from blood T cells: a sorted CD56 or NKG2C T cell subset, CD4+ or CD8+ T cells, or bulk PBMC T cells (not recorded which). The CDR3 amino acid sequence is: CSERTGMETQYF.